One and the same sample provided the 31 T cell receptor beta chains below, sequenced in a study of blood T cell repertoires in COVID-19. Sequencing used immunoSEQ multiplex PCR; TCRdb keeps in-frame clones, though not all of them. The table includes approximately 390,000 clones, 88% detected once. The specimen sequenced was PBMCs or T cells enriched from blood (not recorded which). Receptors originate from a woman aged 40 to 49 with acute COVID-19.

A few counts support this clone. The chain combines TRBV4-1 with TRBJ2-3; 9 bases map to TRBD2. CDR3 size: 15 residues. Trimming removed 1 base from V and 10 bases from J; junction bases left unmatched: 9. CDR1 is MGHRA and CDR2 is YSYEKL in the germline V gene. CDR3 amino acids: CASSQASGARVSQYF. In DNA, the CDR3 is TGCGCCAGCAGCCAAGCTAGCGGGGCGCGAGTTTCGCAGTATTTT.

The CDR3 DNA follows: TGCGCCAGCAGCTTGGAAGGGACAGGGGGAGAGACCCAGTACTTC. It codes for CASSLEGTGGETQYF. The chain recombines TRBV5-1 with TRBJ2-5, with 11 bases aligning to TRBD1. V lost 0 bases to trimming and J lost 4 bases; unmatched junction nucleotides: 2. From germline, CDR1 is SGHRS and CDR2 YFSETQ. This CDR3 spans 15 amino acids. Based on the CDR3 plus reference TRBV5-1 and TRBJ2-5, the full variable domain is KAGVTQTPRYLIKTRGQQVTLSCSPISGHRSVSWYQQTPGQGLQFLFEYFSETQRNKGNFPGRFSGRQFSNSRSEMNVSTLELGDSALYLCASSLEGTGGETQYFGPGTRLLVL.

The rearrangement uses TRBV6-1 and TRBJ1-2; the match to TRBD1 covers 9 bases. CDR1 MNHNS and CDR2 SASEGT come from the germline V gene. Germline trimming cut 1 base from V and 3 bases from J; bases unmatched to any gene: 6. The CDR3 totals 16 residues. In DNA form, the CDR3 reads TGTGCCAGCAGTGAAGATCCGGGACAGGGAGACTATGGCTACACCTTC. It is translated as CASSEDPGQGDYGYTF.

This rearrangement joins TRBV10-3 to TRBJ2-7, with TRBD1 identical over 9 bases. The CDR3 totals 15 residues. CDR1 is ENHRY and CDR2 is SYGVKD in the germline V gene. The ends lost 5 bases at V and 3 bases at J; junction bases unmatched: 8. The CDR3 region is CAISPRGQGVYEQYF. The CDR3 DNA sequence: TGTGCCATCAGTCCCCGGGGACAGGGAGTCTACGAGCAGTACTTC.

The rearrangement links TRBV2 to TRBJ1-3; a possible D gene is TRBD1 (5 bases). Germline lookup yields CDR1 SNHLY and CDR2 FYNNEI. CDR3 length equals 14 residues. With 7 bases removed from V and 1 base from J, the gap between germline ends came to 11 bases. The CDR3 spells CASNPGGSGNTIYF. The CDR3 nucleotides are TGTGCCAGCAATCCCGGGGGGTCTGGAAACACCATATATTTT.

The chain uses TRBV7-2 and TRBJ1-6, with 7 bases identical to TRBD1. The CDR3 sequence is 15 residues long. Germline loops: CDR1 SGHTA, CDR2 FQGNSA. V lost 0 bases, J lost 11 bases, and 7 bases stayed unmatched. The CDR3 loop reads CASSLARDSMPPLHF. Written as DNA, the CDR3 is TGTGCCAGCAGCTTAGCACGGGACAGTATGCCACCCCTCCACTTT. The full variable domain, with the rest looked up from reference TRBV7-2 and TRBJ1-6, is GAGVSQSPSNKVTEKGKDVELRCDPISGHTALYWYRQSLGQGLEFLIYFQGNSAPDKSGLPSDRFSAERTGGSVSTLTIQRTQQEDSAVYLCASSLARDSMPPLHFGNGTRLTVT.

The chain has TRBV18 and TRBJ2-5, with TRBD1 identical over 9 bases. Germline CDR1 KGHSH, CDR2 LQKENI. Trimming cost V 3 bases and J 2 bases; bases outside gene matches: 13. The CDR3 has 18 residues. The CDR3 DNA is TGTGCCAGCTCACCTCCCCGCGGACAGGGGACCATACAAGAGACCCAGTACTTC. Residues: CASSPPRGQGTIQETQYF.

The CDR3 DNA follows: TGTGCCAGCAGCTTACCGCCCGGGACAGGGGAGAGAGAGCAGTACTTC. Translation: CASSLPPGTGEREQYF. The V and J genes are TRBV7-9 and TRBJ2-7; 10 nucleotides match TRBD1. From germline, CDR1 is SEHNR and CDR2 FQNEAQ (reference sequence). Losses at the gene ends were 2 bases for V and 7 bases for J; bases not matched to a gene: 11. The CDR3 totals 16 residues.

This clone appeared once. The V gene is TRBV29-1, the J gene TRBJ2-5; TRBD1 matches 8 bases. The CDR3 spans 15 residues. J was trimmed by 1 base and V by 3 bases; bases with no gene match: 7. In germline, CDR1 is SQVTM, CDR2 ANQGSEA. For the CDR3, the DNA is TGCAGCGTTGATGTGTCTGGACAGGGCCAAGAGACCCAGTACTTC. This encodes CSVDVSGQGQETQYF. Combining the CDR3 with reference TRBV29-1 and TRBJ2-5 gives the whole variable domain SAVISQKPSRDICQRGTSLTIQCQVDSQVTMMFWYRQQPGQSLTLIATANQGSEATYESGFVIDKFPISRPNLTFSTLTVSNMSPEDSSIYLCSVDVSGQGQETQYFGPGTRLLVL.

The rearrangement uses TRBV27 and TRBJ2-2; 7 bases are a match to TRBD1. Germline V gene sequence: CDR1 MNHEY, CDR2 SMNVEV (reference sequence). V was clipped by 5 bases and J by 8 bases; unmatched bases: 11. The CDR3 contains 15 residues. The CDR3 spells CASSPRQGGFGELFF. The CDR3 bases are TGTGCCAGCAGTCCCCGACAGGGCGGGTTTGGGGAGCTGTTTTTT.

V is TRBV12-3 or TRBV12-4 and J is TRBJ1-1; weak D call: TRBD1 (6 bases). The CDR3 has 13 amino acids. The V end lost 6 bases, the J end lost 2 bases, and 10 bases lay between the germline ends. The CDR3 loop reads CASSYRENTEAFF. In nucleotides, the CDR3 is TGTGCCAGCAGCTACAGGGAAAACACTGAAGCTTTCTTT.

This clone was recorded only once. The chain has TRBV2 and TRBJ2-5; a possible D gene is TRBD2 (6 bases). Germline V gives CDR1 SNHLY, CDR2 FYNNEI. This CDR3 is built from 13 residues. V lost 6 bases and J lost 5, with 13 bases in between. The CDR3 DNA reads TGTGCCAGCAGGGGACTGGGAGAGGAGACCCAGTACTTC. It is translated as CASRGLGEETQYF.

The genes are TRBV5-1 and TRBJ2-3; D not certain. Germline loops: CDR1 SGHRS, CDR2 YFSETQ. The CDR3 runs 14 residues. The V and J ends lost 5 bases and 6 bases respectively, with 16 bases between them. The CDR3 sequence: CASRFNPWADTQYF. CDR3 bases: TGCGCCAGCAGGTTTAACCCTTGGGCTGATACGCAGTATTTT.

The rearrangement links TRBV4-1 to TRBJ2-1; 9 nucleotides match TRBD1. CDR3 length: 16 amino acids. V gave up 0 bases and J gave up 6 bases; unmatched junction bases: 6. Germline V gene data show CDR1 as MGHRA and CDR2 as YSYEKL. CDR3 loop: CASSQDIQGAFNEQFF. CDR3 coding DNA: TGCGCCAGCAGCCAAGACATACAGGGGGCCTTCAATGAGCAGTTCTTC.

This clone has just a few counts. Within the sample, other DNA sequences also encode this same CDR3. The rearrangement uses TRBV18 and TRBJ1-2; 7 bases fit TRBD1. This CDR3 spans 13 amino acids. Per the germline V gene, CDR1 is KGHSH and CDR2 is LQKENI. Trimming took 0 bases from V and 8 from J; bases not matched to a gene: 3. CDR3: CASSPPQGGGYTF. The DNA for the CDR3 is TGTGCCAGCTCACCACCGCAGGGGGGCGGCTACACCTTC.

The chain recombines TRBV19 with TRBJ2-5; the match to TRBD2 covers 7 bases. The germline gives CDR1 LNHDA, CDR2 SQIVND (reference sequence). The CDR3 has 16 amino acids. With V trimmed by 3 bases and J by 4 bases, 11 bases remained unmatched. CDR3 nucleotide sequence: TGTGCCAGTAGTATTTTATTCGGGGGGAGCAGAGAGACCCAGTACTTC. It specifies CASSILFGGSRETQYF.

This clone was counted a few times. V is TRBV9 and J is TRBJ2-3, with D possibly matching TRBD2 (6 bases). The CDR3 runs to 16 residues. V was trimmed by 0 bases and J by 1 base, leaving 12 bases between them. CDR1 is SGDLS and CDR2 is YYNGEE in the germline V gene. CDR3 amino acids: CASSVESWGGTDTQYF. CDR3 sequence (DNA): TGTGCCAGCAGCGTAGAGAGCTGGGGGGGCACAGATACGCAGTATTTT.

The V and J genes are TRBV18 and TRBJ1-2, with TRBD1 as a possible D gene (6 bases). In germline, CDR1 is KGHSH, CDR2 LQKENI. V lost 2 bases, J lost 4 bases, and 11 bases lay in between. The CDR3 is made up of 14 amino acids. CDR3 nucleotide sequence: TGTGCCAGCTCACCAGCGGGGGCAGGCTATGGCTACACCTTC. Residues: CASSPAGAGYGYTF.

In nucleotides, the CDR3 is TGCAGTGCTAGTCGTCAGGGCTTAACCTACGAGCAGTACTTC. Translating it yields CSASRQGLTYEQYF. The rearrangement links TRBV20-1 to TRBJ2-7, with a tentative D call TRBD1 (5 bases). The ends were cut back, 3 bases at V and 2 bases at J, with 14 bases in the middle. Germline values: CDR1 DFQATT, CDR2 SNEGSKA (reference sequence). CDR3 length equals 14 residues.

This chain uses TRBV5-1 with TRBJ2-5, with TRBD1 as a possible D gene (6 bases). Deletions cut 0 bases from V and 2 bases from J, with 11 bases between. This CDR3 region has 15 residues. Per germline, CDR1 SGHRS and CDR2 YFSETQ. The CDR3 region is CASSLALTGQETQYF. The CDR3 region has the DNA TGCGCCAGCAGCTTGGCCCTGACAGGACAAGAGACCCAGTACTTC.

This rearrangement joins TRBV4-2 to TRBJ2-4; a weak D match, TRBD1 (7 bases). Per the germline V gene, CDR1 is LGHNA and CDR2 is YNFKEQ. The CDR3 sequence is 15 residues long. Trimming left V 2 bases short and J 8 bases short, with 16 bases between. CDR3 DNA: TGTGCCAGCAGCCAATTCCGGAGGGGGCATGACATTCAGTACTTC. This encodes CASSQFRRGHDIQYF.

This chain joins TRBV7-9 and TRBJ1-3; unclear D gene. V shed 2 bases and J shed 0 bases, with 11 bases lying between them. CDR1 is SEHNR and CDR2 is FQNEAQ in the germline V gene (reference sequence). The CDR3 is 16 amino acids. The CDR3 DNA reads TGTGCCAGCAGCTTATGGCGGGGAAGCTCTGGAAACACCATATATTTT. It specifies CASSLWRGSSGNTIYF. Based on the CDR3 plus reference TRBV7-9 and TRBJ1-3, the full variable domain is DTGVSQNPRHKITKRGQNVTFRCDPISEHNRLYWYRQTLGQGPEFLTYFQNEAQLEKSRLLSDRFSAERPKGSFSTLEIQRTEQGDSAMYLCASSLWRGSSGNTIYFGEGSWLTVV.

This clone has only one observation. The V call is TRBV18, the J call TRBJ2-7; 8 bases agree with TRBD1. CDR3 length: 14 amino acids. V shed 6 bases, J shed 3 bases, and the junction held 7 bases outside the gene matches. The V gene's germline CDR1 is KGHSH and CDR2 LQKENI. The CDR3 reads CASSSGTGDYEQYF. The CDR3 DNA reads as TGTGCCAGCTCGTCCGGGACAGGAGACTACGAGCAGTACTTC.

V is TRBV7-8 and J is TRBJ2-3; TRBD1 is a possible D gene (5 bases). Germline V lookup: CDR1 SGHVS, CDR2 FQNEAQ. V lost 0 bases to trimming and J lost 0 bases, with 13 bases between them. CDR3 length equals 17 residues. The CDR3 reads CASSLALVTESTDTQYF. CDR3 nucleotides: TGTGCCAGCAGCTTAGCGCTCGTGACAGAAAGCACAGATACGCAGTATTTT.

This rearrangement joins TRBV12-3 or TRBV12-4 to TRBJ2-1; 8 bases are shared with TRBD2. V dropped 3 bases and J dropped 8; count of bases not matched to a gene: 0. This CDR3 contains 12 residues. CDR3 protein: CASSFSGDEQFF. In DNA, the CDR3 is TGTGCCAGCAGTTTTAGCGGGGATGAGCAGTTCTTC.

V and J are TRBV4-1 and TRBJ2-6, with D unresolved. The CDR3 consists of 14 residues. Germline V gives CDR1 MGHRA, CDR2 YSYEKL. V dropped 1 base and J dropped 6 bases, with 7 bases sitting between them. The CDR3 DNA follows: TGCGCCAGCAGCCAAGGACTGACGGCCAACGTCCTGACTTTC. Translated, it gives CASSQGLTANVLTF.

The chain recombines TRBV6-1 with TRBJ2-7, with TRBD1 as a possible D gene (5 bases). This CDR3 has 14 amino acids. In germline, CDR1 is MNHNS, CDR2 SASEGT. V lost 3 bases and J 5 bases, leaving 14 bases between the germline ends. The CDR3 loop is CASSDSDSRDEQYF. The CDR3 DNA reads as TGTGCCAGCAGTGATTCCGACAGTCGGGACGAGCAGTACTTC.

This chain links TRBV19 with TRBJ2-5; the match to TRBD1 covers 7 bases. Germline CDR1 is LNHDA and CDR2 is SQIVND (reference sequence). V lost 6 bases, J lost 2 bases, and 9 bases stayed unmatched. This CDR3 is built from 15 residues. CDR3 DNA sequence: TGTGCCAGTAGCCGGACAGGCGTTAGACAAGAGACCCAGTACTTC. Translation: CASSRTGVRQETQYF.

This sequence joins TRBV18 and TRBJ2-1, with 7 positions matching TRBD1. Per germline, CDR1 KGHSH and CDR2 LQKENI. V dropped 9 bases and J dropped 5; count of bases not matched to a gene: 19. This CDR3 spans 17 amino acids. This CDR3 reads CASSELIPTGINNEQFF. CDR3 sequence (DNA): TGTGCCAGTTCCGAACTAATCCCGACAGGGATTAACAATGAGCAGTTCTTC.

This clone was seen only a few times. This chain uses TRBV30 with TRBJ1-1, with D tentatively TRBD1 (5 bases). The CDR3 has 14 amino acids. V dropped 3 bases and J dropped 0 bases, with 11 bases sitting between them. Per the germline V gene, CDR1 is GTSNPN and CDR2 is SVGIG (reference sequence). This CDR3 is CAWRTGHMNTEAFF. The CDR3 DNA is TGTGCCTGGAGAACAGGACACATGAACACTGAAGCTTTCTTT.

J is TRBJ1-2 and V is TRBV3-1 (or the pseudogene TRBV3-2); D may be TRBD1 (5 bases). With 0 bases removed from V and 7 bases from J, the gap between germline ends came to 15 bases. In germline, CDR1 is LGHDT, CDR2 YNNKEL (reference sequence). CDR3 length: 15 amino acids. This chain's CDR3 is CASSQDQGRIGGYTF. As DNA, the CDR3 is TGTGCCAGCAGCCAAGATCAGGGAAGAATTGGTGGCTACACCTTC.